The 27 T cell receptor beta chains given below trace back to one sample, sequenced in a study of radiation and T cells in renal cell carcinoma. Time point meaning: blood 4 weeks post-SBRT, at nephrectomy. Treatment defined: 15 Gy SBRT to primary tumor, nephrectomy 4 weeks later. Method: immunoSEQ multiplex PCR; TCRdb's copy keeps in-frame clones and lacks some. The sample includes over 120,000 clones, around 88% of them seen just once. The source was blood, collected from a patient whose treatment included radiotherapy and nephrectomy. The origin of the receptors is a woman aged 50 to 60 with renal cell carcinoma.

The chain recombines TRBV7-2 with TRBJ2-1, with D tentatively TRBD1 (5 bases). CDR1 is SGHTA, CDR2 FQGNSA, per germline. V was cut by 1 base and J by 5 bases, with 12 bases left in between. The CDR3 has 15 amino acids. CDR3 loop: CASSLVQGIHNEQFF. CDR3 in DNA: TGTGCCAGCAGCTTAGTGCAGGGTATCCACAATGAGCAGTTCTTC.

The CDR3, as DNA: TGTGCCAGCAGCTCCGGGACTAGCGGAGGTACGCAGTATTTT. Protein: CASSSGTSGGTQYF. The chain recombines TRBV7-3 with TRBJ2-3; 11 bases are shared with TRBD2. V was clipped by 4 bases and J by 8 bases; unmatched bases: 5. The germline V gene has CDR1 SGHTA and CDR2 FQGTGA. The CDR3 sequence is 14 residues long.

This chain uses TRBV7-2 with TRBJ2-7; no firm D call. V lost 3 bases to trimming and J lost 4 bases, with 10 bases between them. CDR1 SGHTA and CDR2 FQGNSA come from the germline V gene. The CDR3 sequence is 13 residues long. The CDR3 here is CASSLIPKYEQYF. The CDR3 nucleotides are TGTGCCAGCAGCTTGATCCCGAAGTACGAGCAGTACTTC. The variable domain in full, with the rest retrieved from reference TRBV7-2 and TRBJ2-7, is GAGVSQSPSNKVTEKGKDVELRCDPISGHTALYWYRQSLGQGLEFLIYFQGNSAPDKSGLPSDRFSAERTGGSVSTLTIQRTQQEDSAVYLCASSLIPKYEQYFGPGTRLTVT.

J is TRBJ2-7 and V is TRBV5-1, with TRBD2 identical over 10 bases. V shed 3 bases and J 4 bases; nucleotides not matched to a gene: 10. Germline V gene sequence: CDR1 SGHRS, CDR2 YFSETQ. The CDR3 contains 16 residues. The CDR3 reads CASSSGSWTSGYEQYF. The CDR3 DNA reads TGCGCCAGCAGCTCAGGTAGTTGGACTAGCGGTTACGAGCAGTACTTC.

The CDR3 DNA follows: TGTGCCAGCAGCCAAGATTGGGGGGCAGGGTGGACCCCAGGGGGGGAGACCCAGTACTTC. It translates to CASSQDWGAGWTPGGETQYF. J is TRBJ2-5 and V is TRBV4-2, with D maybe TRBD1 (7 bases). The CDR3 runs 20 residues. Trimming took 0 bases from V and 5 from J, leaving 28 bases between them. Germline V lookup: CDR1 LGHNA, CDR2 YNFKEQ.

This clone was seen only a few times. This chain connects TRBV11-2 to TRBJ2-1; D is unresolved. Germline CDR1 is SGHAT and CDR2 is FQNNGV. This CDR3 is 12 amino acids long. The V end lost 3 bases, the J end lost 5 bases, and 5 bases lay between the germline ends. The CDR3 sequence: CASSLVDNEQFF. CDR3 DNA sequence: TGTGCCAGCAGCTTGGTCGACAATGAGCAGTTCTTC.

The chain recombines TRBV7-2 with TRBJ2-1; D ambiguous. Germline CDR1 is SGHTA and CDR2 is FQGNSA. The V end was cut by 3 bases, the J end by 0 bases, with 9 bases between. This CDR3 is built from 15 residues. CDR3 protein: CASSLLYASYNEQFF. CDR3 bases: TGTGCCAGCAGCTTGCTTTATGCCTCCTACAATGAGCAGTTCTTC.

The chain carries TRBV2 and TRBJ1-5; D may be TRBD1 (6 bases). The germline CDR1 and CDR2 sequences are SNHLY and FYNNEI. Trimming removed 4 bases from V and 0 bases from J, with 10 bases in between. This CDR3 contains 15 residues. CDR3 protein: CASSGRGFSNQPQHF. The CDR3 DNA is TGTGCCAGCAGTGGCAGGGGCTTTAGCAATCAGCCCCAGCATTTT.

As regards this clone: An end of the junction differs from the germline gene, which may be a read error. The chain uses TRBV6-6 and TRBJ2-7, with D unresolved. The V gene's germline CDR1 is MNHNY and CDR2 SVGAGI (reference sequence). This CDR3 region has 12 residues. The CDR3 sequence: CASESTSHEQYF. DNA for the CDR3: TGTGCCAGTGAGTCTACCTCCCACGAGCAGTACTTC.

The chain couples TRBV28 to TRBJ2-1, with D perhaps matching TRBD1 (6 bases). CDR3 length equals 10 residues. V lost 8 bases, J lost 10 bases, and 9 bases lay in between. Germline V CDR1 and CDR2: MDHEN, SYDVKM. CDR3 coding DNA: TGTGCCAGCTTCGGACAGGAGCAGTTCTTC. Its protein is CASFGQEQFF. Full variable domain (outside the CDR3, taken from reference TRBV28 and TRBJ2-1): DVKVTQSSRYLVKRTGEKVFLECVQDMDHENMFWYRQDPGLGLRLIYFSYDVKMKEKGDIPEGYSVSREKKERFSLILESASTNQTSMYLCASFGQEQFFGPGTRLTVL.

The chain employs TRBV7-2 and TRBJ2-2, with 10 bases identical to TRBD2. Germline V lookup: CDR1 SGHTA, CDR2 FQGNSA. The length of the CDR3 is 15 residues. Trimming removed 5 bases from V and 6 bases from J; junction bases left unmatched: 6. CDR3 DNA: TGTGCCAGCAGCAGGCTAGCGGGAGTTCCCGGGGAGCTGTTTTTT. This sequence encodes CASSRLAGVPGELFF.

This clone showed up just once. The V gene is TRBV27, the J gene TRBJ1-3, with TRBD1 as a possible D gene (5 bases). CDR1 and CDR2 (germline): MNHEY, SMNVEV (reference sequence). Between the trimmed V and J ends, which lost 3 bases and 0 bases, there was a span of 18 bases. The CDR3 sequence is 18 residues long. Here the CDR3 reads CASSFPRGAHNSGNTIYF. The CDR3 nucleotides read TGTGCCAGCAGTTTCCCCCGGGGCGCGCACAACTCTGGAAACACCATATATTTT.

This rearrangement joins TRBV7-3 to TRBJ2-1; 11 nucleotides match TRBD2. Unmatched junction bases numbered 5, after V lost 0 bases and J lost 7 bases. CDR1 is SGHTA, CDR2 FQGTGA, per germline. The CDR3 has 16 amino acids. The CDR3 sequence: CASSLTVSGRANEQFF. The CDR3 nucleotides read TGTGCCAGCAGCTTAACCGTTAGCGGGAGGGCGAATGAGCAGTTCTTC.

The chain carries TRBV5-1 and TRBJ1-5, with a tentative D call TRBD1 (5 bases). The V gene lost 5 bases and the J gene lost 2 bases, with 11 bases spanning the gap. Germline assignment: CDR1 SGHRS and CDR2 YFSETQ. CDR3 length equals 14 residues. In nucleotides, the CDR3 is TGCGCCAGCAGTGACGGGGGGGGCAATCAGCCCCAGCATTTT. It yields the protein CASSDGGGNQPQHF.

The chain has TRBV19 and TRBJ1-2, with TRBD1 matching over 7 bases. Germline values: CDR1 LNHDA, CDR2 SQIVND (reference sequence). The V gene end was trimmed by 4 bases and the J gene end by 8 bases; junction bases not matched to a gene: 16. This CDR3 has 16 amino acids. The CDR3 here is CASSKTMLQGNLGYTF. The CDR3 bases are TGTGCCAGTAGTAAAACTATGTTACAGGGGAATCTAGGCTACACCTTC.

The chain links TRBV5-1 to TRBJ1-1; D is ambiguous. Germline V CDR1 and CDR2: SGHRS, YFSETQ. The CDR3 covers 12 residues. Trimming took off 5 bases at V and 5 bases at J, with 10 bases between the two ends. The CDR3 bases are TGCGCCAGCAGGCGCACCGGTACTGAAGCTTTCTTT. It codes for CASRRTGTEAFF.

CDR3 loop: CASSHWASGSSYEQYF. The DNA for the CDR3 is TGTGCCAGTAGTCATTGGGCTAGCGGGAGCTCCTACGAGCAGTACTTC. The rearrangement joins TRBV19 to TRBJ2-7; 10 bases fit TRBD2. Germline CDR1 is LNHDA and CDR2 is SQIVND (reference sequence). Losses at the gene ends were 5 bases for V and 0 bases for J; bases not matched to a gene: 7. The CDR3 runs 16 residues.

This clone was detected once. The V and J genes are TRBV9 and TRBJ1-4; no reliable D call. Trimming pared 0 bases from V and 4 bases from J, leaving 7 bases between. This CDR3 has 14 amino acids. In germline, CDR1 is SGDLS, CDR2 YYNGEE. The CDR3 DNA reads TGTGCCAGCAGCGTAGAAGGCGTTAATGAAAAACTGTTTTTT. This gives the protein CASSVEGVNEKLFF.

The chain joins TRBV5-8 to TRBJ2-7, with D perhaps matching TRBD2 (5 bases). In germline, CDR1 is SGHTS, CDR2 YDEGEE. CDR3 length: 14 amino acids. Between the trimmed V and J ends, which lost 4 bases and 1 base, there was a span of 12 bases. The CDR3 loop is CASSERTLSYEQYF. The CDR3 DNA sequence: TGTGCCAGCAGCGAAAGGACTCTTTCCTACGAGCAGTACTTC.

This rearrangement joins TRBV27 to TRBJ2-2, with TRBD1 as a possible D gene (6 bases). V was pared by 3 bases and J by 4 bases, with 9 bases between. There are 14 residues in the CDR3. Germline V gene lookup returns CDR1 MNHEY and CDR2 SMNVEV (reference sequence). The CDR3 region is CASSFQGITGELFF. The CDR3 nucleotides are TGTGCCAGCAGTTTTCAGGGGATCACCGGGGAGCTGTTTTTT.

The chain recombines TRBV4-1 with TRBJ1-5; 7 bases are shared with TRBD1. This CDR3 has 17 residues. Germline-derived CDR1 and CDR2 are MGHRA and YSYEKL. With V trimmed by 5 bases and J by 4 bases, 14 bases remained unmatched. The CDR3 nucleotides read TGCGCCAGCAGCTTCGAATATACCGGGACAGAGAATCAGCCCCAGCATTTT. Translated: CASSFEYTGTENQPQHF.

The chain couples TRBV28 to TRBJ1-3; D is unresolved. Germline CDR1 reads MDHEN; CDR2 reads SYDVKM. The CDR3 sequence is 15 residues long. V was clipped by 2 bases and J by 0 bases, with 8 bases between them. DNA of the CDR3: TGTGCCAGCAGTTTAGCGGCAGTCTCTGGAAACACCATATATTTT. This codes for CASSLAAVSGNTIYF.

Here the CDR3 DNA reads TGTGCCAGCAGGGACATCAACATGAACACTGAAGCTTTCTTT. Protein sequence: CASRDINMNTEAFF. The genes are TRBV6-1 and TRBJ1-1, with D possibly matching TRBD1 (5 bases). The CDR3 consists of 14 residues. V was trimmed by 6 bases and J by 0 bases, leaving 11 bases between them. Germline CDR1 MNHNS, CDR2 SASEGT.

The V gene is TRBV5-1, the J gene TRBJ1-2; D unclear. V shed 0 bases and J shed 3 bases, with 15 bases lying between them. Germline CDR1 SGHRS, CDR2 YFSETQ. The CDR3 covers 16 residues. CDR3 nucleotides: TGCGCCAGCAGCTTGGGAATCAGATCAGCTCACTATGGCTACACCTTC. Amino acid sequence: CASSLGIRSAHYGYTF.

This CDR3 reads CASSQLATGEYEQYF. Written as DNA, the CDR3 is TGCGCCAGCAGCCAACTCGCGACAGGGGAATACGAGCAGTACTTC. The rearrangement uses TRBV4-3 and TRBJ2-7; 8 bases agree with TRBD1. J was trimmed by 4 bases and V by 2 bases; bases with no gene match: 7. The CDR3 extends over 15 amino acids. Germline V gene lookup returns CDR1 LGHNA and CDR2 YSLEER.

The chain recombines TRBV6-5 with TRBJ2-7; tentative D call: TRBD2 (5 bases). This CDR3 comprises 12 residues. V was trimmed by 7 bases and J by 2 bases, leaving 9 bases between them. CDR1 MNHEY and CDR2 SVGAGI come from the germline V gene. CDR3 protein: CASTAEAYEQYF. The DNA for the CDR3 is TGTGCCAGCACAGCGGAGGCCTACGAGCAGTACTTC.

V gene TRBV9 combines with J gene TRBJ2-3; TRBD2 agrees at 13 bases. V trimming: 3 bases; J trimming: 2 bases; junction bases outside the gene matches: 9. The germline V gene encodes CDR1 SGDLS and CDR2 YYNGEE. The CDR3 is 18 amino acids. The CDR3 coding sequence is TGTGCCAGCAGCGCGGGACTAGCGGGAAGGGCTTCCACAGATACGCAGTATTTT. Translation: CASSAGLAGRASTDTQYF. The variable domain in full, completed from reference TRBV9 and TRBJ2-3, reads DSGVTQTPKHLITATGQRVTLRCSPRSGDLSVYWYQQSLDQGLQFLIQYYNGEERAKGNILERFSAQQFPDLHSELNLSSLELGDSALYFCASSAGLAGRASTDTQYFGPGTRLTVL.